This T cell receptor (beta chain) was obtained from a study of T cells after yellow fever vaccination. On the study more broadly: Libraries from low-cell-number fractions were prepared with the SMART-Seq v4 Ultra Low Input RNA kit. Whole-study findings and limits: Most primary-vaccination clones reappeared after the booster (about 97% CD4, approximately 88% CD8). Only a minor proportion of clonotypes was detected across both CD4 and CD8 compartments.

By 5'RACE template switching, TCR cDNA was produced, with a universal primer site and UMIs added in the process. TCRdb called the 5' RACE reads again in MiXCR, with one record for every CDR3 protein. The sample shows approximately 300,000 distinct CDR3 sequences, around 7% of them seen only once. This clonotype was counted a few times. The antigen is not known. The CDR3 has 11 amino acids. CDR1 and CDR2 (germline): MNHEY, SVGAGI. V lost 3 bases and J 8 bases, leaving 7 bases between the germline ends. The specimen comprised PBMCs, sampled 35 to 50 days after the first yellow fever vaccination. The origin of this receptor is a man between 18 and 29 years old who received the YFV17D yellow fever vaccine. The rearrangement links TRBV6-5 to TRBJ1-1; no reliable D call. CDR3 amino acids: CASSYGEEAFF. The CDR3, as DNA: TGTGCCAGCAGTTATGGTGAGGAAGCTTTCTTT.